Below, 21 T cell receptor beta chains from the same sample are listed, as sequenced in a study of early T cells in non-severe SARS-CoV-2 infection. One entry per CDR3 protein results from TCRdb running MiXCR on the 5' RACE reads. The sample lists approximately 80,000 distinct CDR3 sequences; less than 15% were seen once. The sample consisted of whole blood. Receptors were obtained from an adult who was a healthcare worker with PCR-confirmed SARS-CoV-2 infection or an uninfected control (not recorded which).

CDR3 protein: CASSLGLDEQFF. Written as DNA, the CDR3 is TGTGCCAGCAGCCTGGGACTGGATGAGCAGTTCTTC. V and J are TRBV5-5 and TRBJ2-1, with TRBD2 as a possible D gene (6 bases). Germline CDR1 reads SGHKS; CDR2 reads YYEKEE (reference sequence). The CDR3 is 12 residues long. Trimming removed 4 bases at V and 8 bases at J, with 10 bases between.

This clonotype was counted only a few times. This rearrangement joins TRBV2 to TRBJ1-1; D is ambiguous. Per germline, CDR1 SNHLY and CDR2 FYNNEI. V lost 6 bases and J lost 1, with 9 bases in between. CDR3 length: 13 amino acids. DNA for the CDR3: TGTGCCAGCAGCATTAACAAGAACACTGAAGCTTTCTTT. It encodes CASSINKNTEAFF.

This clonotype has just a few counts. The chain couples TRBV7-2 to TRBJ2-7, with 11 bases aligning to TRBD2. Looked up from germline, CDR1 is SGHTA and CDR2 is FQGNSA. The CDR3 runs to 16 residues. V shed 0 bases, J shed 7 bases, and the junction held 8 bases outside the gene matches. In DNA form, the CDR3 reads TGTGCCAGCAGCTTAGCCCGCCTAGCGGGAGGTGGTGAGCAGTACTTC. Its protein is CASSLARLAGGGEQYF.

This chain connects TRBV7-8 to TRBJ2-5, with TRBD2 matching over 10 bases. The CDR3 spans 16 residues. V dropped 5 bases and J dropped 2; count of bases not matched to a gene: 8. The germline V gene has CDR1 SGHVS and CDR2 FQNEAQ. The CDR3 is CASSPGTSDYQETQYF. DNA for the CDR3: TGTGCCAGCAGCCCAGGGACTAGCGACTATCAAGAGACCCAGTACTTC.

This clonotype was seen only a few times. This chain joins TRBV15 and TRBJ2-2; 12 positions agree with TRBD1. CDR1 LNHNV and CDR2 YYDKDF come from the germline V gene (reference sequence). Trimming removed 1 base from V and 4 bases from J; junction bases left unmatched: 4. This CDR3 is 17 amino acids long. The CDR3 region is CATSRGGTGGGTGELFF. CDR3 sequence (DNA): TGTGCCACCAGCAGAGGGGGGACAGGGGGCGGCACCGGGGAGCTGTTTTTT. Full variable domain (missing parts from reference TRBV15 and TRBJ2-2): DAMVIQNPRYQVTQFGKPVTLSCSQTLNHNVMYWYQQKSSQAPKLLFHYYDKDFNNEADTPDNFQSRRPNTSFCFLDIRSPGLGDTAMYLCATSRGGTGGGTGELFFGEGSRLTVL.

This clonotype was counted many times. V and J are TRBV20-1 and TRBJ2-1; tentative D call: TRBD2 (6 bases). The CDR3 is 14 residues long. V lost 5 bases and J lost 5, with 16 bases in between. The germline gives CDR1 DFQATT, CDR2 SNEGSKA (reference sequence). The DNA of the CDR3 is TGCAGTGCTGCCGGGACTCTTAACGACAATGAGCAGTTCTTC. Residues: CSAAGTLNDNEQFF.

This chain uses TRBV11-1 with TRBJ2-3; 13 bases fit TRBD2. CDR1 and CDR2 from the germline V gene are SGHAT and FQDESV (reference sequence). This CDR3 spans 17 amino acids. Trimming at V came to 2 bases and at J to 5 bases, leaving 7 bases not matched to a gene. This CDR3 reads CASSLSLAGGPGDTQYF. The CDR3 nucleotides are TGTGCCAGCAGCTTATCACTAGCGGGAGGGCCGGGAGATACGCAGTATTTT. The variable domain in full, with the rest retrieved from reference TRBV11-1 and TRBJ2-3, is EAEVAQSPRYKITEKSQAVAFWCDPISGHATLYWYRQILGQGPELLVQFQDESVVDDSQLPKDRFSAERLKGVDSTLKIQPAELGDSAMYLCASSLSLAGGPGDTQYFGPGTRLTVL.

The chain employs TRBV5-4 and TRBJ2-1; 11 bases match TRBD2. CDR3 length: 18 amino acids. Germline loops: CDR1 SGHNT, CDR2 YYREEE (reference sequence). After removal of 6 bases from V and 5 bases from J, the junction contained 16 bases not matched to a gene. DNA for the CDR3: TGTGCCAGCACCGGGGGCTGGCTAGCGGGAGGTAACAACAATGAGCAGTTCTTC. Translated: CASTGGWLAGGNNNEQFF.

Notes on this clonotype: A much larger clone lies a single base off, so this may be a read error. The chain recombines TRBV7-9 with TRBJ1-2; D not certain. Germline V gene lookup returns CDR1 SEHNR and CDR2 FQNEAQ (reference sequence). This CDR3 is 17 amino acids long. The CDR3 here is CAGSLASSGSRNYGYTF. CDR3 bases: TGTGCCGGCAGCTTAGCTAGCTCTGGCAGCCGAAACTATGGCTACACCTTC. Based on the CDR3 plus reference TRBV7-9 and TRBJ1-2, the full variable domain is DTGVSQNPRHKITKRGQNVTFRCDPISEHNRLYWYRQTLGQGPEFLTYFQNEAQLEKSRLLSDRFSAERPKGSFSTLEIQRTEQGDSAMYLCAGSLASSGSRNYGYTFGSGTRLTVV.

Ten or more counts support this clonotype. The V call is TRBV24-1, the J call TRBJ2-3, with D possibly TRBD2 on 5 matching bases. The V end lost 5 bases, the J end lost 6 bases, and 14 bases lay between the germline ends. The CDR3 extends over 14 amino acids. Germline V gives CDR1 KGHDR, CDR2 SFDVKD. The CDR3 is CATSGGSWRDTQYF. The CDR3, as DNA: TGTGCCACCAGTGGTGGGTCTTGGAGGGATACGCAGTATTTT.

There are a few counts of this clonotype. The DNA for the CDR3 is TGCAGTGCTAGACCACGAGGGTTAGCGGGAGCTGATACGCAGTATTTT. Amino acids: CSARPRGLAGADTQYF. V and J are TRBV20-1 and TRBJ2-3; 9 bases are a match to TRBD2. Germline V lookup: CDR1 DFQATT, CDR2 SNEGSKA (reference sequence). The CDR3 is 16 residues long. V shed 2 bases, J shed 6 bases, and the junction held 12 bases outside the gene matches.

V is TRBV7-2 and J is TRBJ2-5; D is uncertain. The V and J ends lost 1 base and 5 bases respectively, with 5 bases between them. This CDR3 has 12 amino acids. Germline CDR1 SGHTA, CDR2 FQGNSA. CDR3 loop: CASSLERETQYF. The CDR3, as DNA: TGTGCCAGCAGCTTAGAACGGGAGACCCAGTACTTC. The full variable domain, in which reference TRBV7-2 and TRBJ2-5 provide the parts outside the CDR3, is GAGVSQSPSNKVTEKGKDVELRCDPISGHTALYWYRQSLGQGLEFLIYFQGNSAPDKSGLPSDRFSAERTGGSVSTLTIQRTQQEDSAVYLCASSLERETQYFGPGTRLLVL.

A few counts support this clonotype. This chain joins TRBV7-6 and TRBJ2-5; perhaps TRBD2 as D (5 bases). Germline lookup yields CDR1 SGHVS and CDR2 FNYEAQ. With 3 bases removed from V and 5 bases from J, the gap between germline ends came to 13 bases. The CDR3 consists of 14 residues. CDR3 sequence: CASSLWGARETQYF. The CDR3 region has the DNA TGTGCCAGCAGCTTGTGGGGAGCTCGGGAGACCCAGTACTTC.

In this sample, this clonotype turned up many times. V gene TRBV28 combines with J gene TRBJ2-5; the D is unclear. The CDR3 is made up of 13 amino acids. Germline V gives CDR1 MDHEN, CDR2 SYDVKM. Trimming took 1 base from V and 1 from J, leaving 4 bases between them. The CDR3 DNA sequence: TGTGCCAGCAGTTTATCAGGCCAAGAGACCCAGTACTTC. It is translated as CASSLSGQETQYF.

This clonotype was counted only a few times. This sequence joins TRBV11-1 and TRBJ1-6; the match to TRBD1 covers 8 bases. J lost 5 bases, V lost 5 bases, and 2 bases had no gene match. The CDR3 contains 14 residues. Looked up from germline, CDR1 is SGHAT and CDR2 is FQDESV (reference sequence). The DNA for the CDR3 is TGTGCCAGCAGCAGGACAGGGAATAATTCACCCCTCCACTTT. Protein sequence: CASSRTGNNSPLHF.

This clonotype was detected only a few times. The chain links TRBV11-2 to TRBJ2-1, with 10 bases identical to TRBD2. V was clipped by 2 bases and J by 0 bases; unmatched bases: 7. Germline V gives CDR1 SGHAT, CDR2 FQNNGV. This CDR3 is 18 amino acids long. Here the CDR3 reads CASSLRPSGSLSYNEQFF. In nucleotides, the CDR3 is TGTGCCAGCAGCTTAAGGCCTAGCGGGAGTCTCTCCTACAATGAGCAGTTCTTC.

The chain combines TRBV15 with TRBJ2-3; 11 nucleotides line up with TRBD1. The ends lost 0 bases at V and 5 bases at J; junction bases unmatched: 4. The CDR3 totals 16 residues. Germline lookup yields CDR1 LNHNV and CDR2 YYDKDF (reference sequence). CDR3 loop: CATSRDGQGAGDTQYF. CDR3 DNA: TGTGCCACCAGCAGAGACGGACAGGGGGCAGGAGATACGCAGTATTTT.

Many counts were recorded for this clonotype. The rearrangement joins TRBV11-2 to TRBJ2-7; 9 bases match TRBD2. With 0 bases clipped from V and 4 bases from J, the junction kept 10 bases outside the gene matches. CDR1 is SGHAT, CDR2 FQNNGV, per germline. The CDR3 is made up of 17 amino acids. Written as DNA, the CDR3 is TGTGCCAGCAGCTTAGACGGCCTAGCGGGACGGGCTTACGAGCAGTACTTC. Protein product: CASSLDGLAGRAYEQYF.

This clonotype showed up just a few times. CDR3 protein: CASSPTSGISYEQYF. The CDR3 DNA is TGTGCCAGCAGCCCCACTAGCGGGATCTCCTACGAGCAGTACTTC. The gene calls are TRBV5-4 and TRBJ2-7; TRBD2 aligns across 10 bases. Germline V CDR1 and CDR2: SGHNT, YYREEE (reference sequence). J gave up 0 bases and V 4 bases, and 4 bases lay outside the gene matches. The CDR3 spans 15 residues.

The rearrangement uses TRBV2 and TRBJ2-6, with 9 bases that match TRBD1. J lost 3 bases, V lost 4 bases, and 1 base had no gene match. The CDR3 totals 15 residues. Looked up from germline, CDR1 is SNHLY and CDR2 is FYNNEI. CDR3 amino acids: CASSGDRVGANVLTF. In nucleotides, the CDR3 is TGTGCCAGCAGTGGGGACAGGGTTGGGGCCAACGTCCTGACTTTC.

J is TRBJ2-1 and V is TRBV11-2; TRBD1 matches 7 bases. Germline V lookup: CDR1 SGHAT, CDR2 FQNNGV. CDR3 length: 15 residues. With V trimmed by 5 bases and J by 10 bases, 14 bases remained unmatched. The CDR3 region has the DNA TGTGCCAGCAGCCAGACAGGGCCGGTGGCCCAAGAGCAGTTCTTC. This gives the protein CASSQTGPVAQEQFF. Full variable domain (missing parts from reference TRBV11-2 and TRBJ2-1): EAGVAQSPRYKIIEKRQSVAFWCNPISGHATLYWYQQILGQGPKLLIQFQNNGVVDDSQLPKDRFSAERLKGVDSTLKIQPAKLEDSAVYLCASSQTGPVAQEQFFGPGTRLTVL.